This entry lists 27 T cell receptor beta chains sequenced from one sample in a study of T cell changes during pregnancy in multiple sclerosis. Clones were sequenced by immunoSEQ multiplex PCR, and TCRdb holds only the in-frame ones, with some missing. The repertoire holds some 25,000 clones, with 88% as singletons. The starting material was CD4+ T cells from peripheral blood mononuclear cells, obtained in the first trimester of pregnancy. These receptors came from a female donor in good health, enrolled as a control in a pregnancy study.

The chain carries TRBV5-1 and TRBJ1-1, with D perhaps TRBD1 (5 bases). The CDR3 extends over 15 amino acids. Germline V lookup: CDR1 SGHRS, CDR2 YFSETQ. V was trimmed by 4 bases and J by 1 base, leaving 14 bases between them. The CDR3 nucleotides are TGCGCCAGCAGCCGAGACGGGGGGAGGAACACTGAAGCTTTCTTT. It encodes CASSRDGGRNTEAFF.

For the CDR3, the DNA is TGTGCCAGCAGCGTACTAGGTTACGCGGGAAATGAGCAGTTCTTC. Translating gives CASSVLGYAGNEQFF. V usage is TRBV9 and J usage is TRBJ2-1; TRBD2 is a possible D gene (6 bases). Trimming took off 1 base at V and 7 bases at J, with 15 bases between the two ends. The CDR3 loop spans 15 amino acids. The germline gives CDR1 SGDLS, CDR2 YYNGEE.

V is TRBV7-2 and J is TRBJ2-1; 10 bases line up with TRBD2. The CDR3 runs to 16 residues. V trimming: 5 bases; J trimming: 7 bases; junction bases outside the gene matches: 11. Germline V gene lookup returns CDR1 SGHTA and CDR2 FQGNSA. CDR3 residues: CASSPGRLAGENEQFF. DNA of the CDR3: TGTGCCAGCAGCCCAGGGAGGCTAGCGGGAGAGAATGAGCAGTTCTTC.

The chain carries TRBV10-3 and TRBJ2-7; no clear D. V was clipped by 0 bases and J by 3 bases, with 15 bases between them. The CDR3 sequence is 16 residues long. Germline V lookup: CDR1 ENHRY, CDR2 SYGVKD. CDR3 DNA sequence: TGTGCCATCAGTGAGTCAGGCGGAAAGGCTCTCTACGAGCAGTACTTC. Protein sequence: CAISESGGKALYEQYF.

V is TRBV25-1 and J is TRBJ2-5; a possible D gene is TRBD1 (6 bases). This CDR3 spans 13 amino acids. V was trimmed by 4 bases and J by 1 base, leaving 7 bases between them. The germline V gene encodes CDR1 MGHDK and CDR2 SYGVNS. The CDR3 DNA reads TGTGCCAGCAGTGGGGGGCCCCAAGAGACCCAGTACTTC. Amino acid sequence: CASSGGPQETQYF.

This chain uses TRBV18 with TRBJ2-3; TRBD2 might be the D (6 bases). Germline V gives CDR1 KGHSH, CDR2 LQKENI. This CDR3 is built from 14 residues. Trimming took off 0 bases at V and 8 bases at J, with 12 bases between the two ends. CDR3 sequence (DNA): TGTGCCAGCTCACCACCCCAGGGACTGGTTACGCAGTATTTT. Protein sequence: CASSPPQGLVTQYF. The variable domain in full, with the rest retrieved from reference TRBV18 and TRBJ2-3, is NAGVMQNPRHLVRRRGQEARLRCSPMKGHSHVYWYRQLPEEGLKFMVYLQKENIIDESGMPKERFSAEFPKEGPSILRIQQVVRGDSAAYFCASSPPQGLVTQYFGPGTRLTVL.

The chain links TRBV9 to TRBJ1-4; D gene ambiguous. V was cut by 4 bases and J by 4 bases, with 11 bases left in between. There are 14 residues in the CDR3. Germline-derived CDR1 and CDR2 are SGDLS and YYNGEE. CDR3: CASSCTRRNEKLFF. The CDR3 DNA sequence: TGTGCCAGCAGCTGCACGAGGCGTAATGAAAAACTGTTTTTT.

The chain is built from TRBV6-5 and TRBJ1-2; D may be TRBD1 (5 bases). This CDR3 has 14 amino acids. V shed 7 bases and J shed 3 bases, with 15 bases lying between them. The V gene's germline CDR1 is MNHEY and CDR2 SVGAGI. The CDR3 bases are TGTGCCAGCACCCTAAGGTCGGGGGACTATGGCTACACCTTC. Translation gives CASTLRSGDYGYTF.

This clone came up once. The chain links TRBV28 to TRBJ2-7, with TRBD2 matching over 13 bases. The ends lost 2 bases at V and 2 bases at J; junction bases unmatched: 0. The CDR3 runs to 15 residues. Per the germline V gene, CDR1 is MDHEN and CDR2 is SYDVKM. As DNA, the CDR3 is TGTGCCAGCAGTTTAGGGACTAGCGGGACCTACGAGCAGTACTTC. This translates into CASSLGTSGTYEQYF.

The chain combines TRBV7-9 with TRBJ1-6; 8 bases are shared with TRBD1. The V segment lost 3 bases and the J segment 7 bases; nucleotides outside the gene matches: 5. The CDR3 runs 15 residues. The germline gives CDR1 SEHNR, CDR2 FQNEAQ (reference sequence). This CDR3 is CASSFDRGKNSPLHF. The CDR3 region has the DNA TGTGCCAGCAGCTTCGACAGGGGCAAAAATTCACCCCTCCACTTT. Complete variable domain (other parts from reference TRBV7-9 and TRBJ1-6): DTGVSQNPRHKITKRGQNVTFRCDPISEHNRLYWYRQTLGQGPEFLTYFQNEAQLEKSRLLSDRFSAERPKGSFSTLEIQRTEQGDSAMYLCASSFDRGKNSPLHFGNGTRLTVT.

This clone was seen a single time. The gene calls are TRBV7-8 and TRBJ1-1; 11 nucleotides match TRBD1. The J segment lost 4 bases and the V segment lost 4 bases, leaving 8 bases of the junction unmatched. This CDR3 has 16 amino acids. CDR1 is SGHVS and CDR2 is FQNEAQ in the germline V gene. For the CDR3, the DNA is TGTGCCAGCAGCTCTCAACGGGACAGGGGGTTCACTGAAGCTTTCTTT. It specifies CASSSQRDRGFTEAFF.

The V call is TRBV15, the J call TRBJ2-1; 8 nucleotides agree with TRBD2. V was clipped by 8 bases and J by 8 bases; unmatched bases: 11. CDR3 size: 14 residues. Per germline, CDR1 LNHNV and CDR2 YYDKDF (reference sequence). CDR3 region: CATLRRLAIDEQFF. The CDR3 region has the DNA TGTGCCACCTTGCGGAGACTAGCGATCGATGAGCAGTTCTTC.

The chain recombines TRBV7-3 with TRBJ1-6; D is undetermined. The germline V gene encodes CDR1 SGHTA and CDR2 FQGTGA. Trimming took 4 bases from V and 6 from J, leaving 13 bases between them. The CDR3 covers 15 residues. In DNA form, the CDR3 reads TGTGCCAGCAGCTCCCCCCCCAGAATTAATTCACCCCTCCACTTT. The encoded protein is CASSSPPRINSPLHF. Drawing the rest from reference TRBV7-3 and TRBJ1-6, the complete variable domain is GAGVSQTPSNKVTEKGKYVELRCDPISGHTALYWYRQSLGQGPEFLIYFQGTGAADDSGLPNDRFFAVRPEGSVSTLKIQRTERGDSAVYLCASSSPPRINSPLHFGNGTRLTVT.

This clone was detected only a few times. V and J are TRBV28 and TRBJ2-7; D might be TRBD1 (6 bases). V lost 5 bases to trimming and J lost 6 bases, with 8 bases between them. Per the germline V gene, CDR1 is MDHEN and CDR2 is SYDVKM. The CDR3 is 11 amino acids. For the CDR3, the DNA is TGTGCCAGCAGTGTAGGGGGCGAGCAGTACTTC. Translating gives CASSVGGEQYF.

In its sample, this clone was seen once. The chain uses TRBV6-1 and TRBJ1-6; no firm D call. CDR1 MNHNS and CDR2 SASEGT come from the germline V gene. The CDR3 runs 15 residues. The V and J ends lost 0 bases and 3 bases respectively, with 6 bases between them. The CDR3 nucleotides are TGTGCCAGCAGTGAAGCGCCACTCTATAATTCACCCCTCCACTTT. Translating it yields CASSEAPLYNSPLHF.

This sequence joins TRBV29-1 and TRBJ1-2; maybe TRBD1 (6 bases). This CDR3 has 12 amino acids. Trimming stripped 8 bases from V and 0 bases from J, with 10 bases between. CDR1 SQVTM and CDR2 ANQGSEA come from the germline V gene. The CDR3 region has the DNA TGCAGCATTTACAGGGCTAACTATGGCTACACCTTC. Protein sequence: CSIYRANYGYTF. Filled out from reference TRBV29-1 and TRBJ1-2, the complete variable domain reads SAVISQKPSRDICQRGTSLTIQCQVDSQVTMMFWYRQQPGQSLTLIATANQGSEATYESGFVIDKFPISRPNLTFSTLTVSNMSPEDSSIYLCSIYRANYGYTFGSGTRLTVV.

The rearrangement uses TRBV11-2 and TRBJ2-7; D is unresolved. Germline V gives CDR1 SGHAT, CDR2 FQNNGV. The CDR3 covers 15 residues. Trimming stripped 5 bases from V and 6 bases from J, with 20 bases between. For the CDR3, the DNA is TGTGCCAGCAGCGTATCACGACTGATACCGGGCGAGCAGTACTTC. Its protein is CASSVSRLIPGEQYF.

The chain carries TRBV5-1 and TRBJ2-7, with D possibly matching TRBD1 (5 bases). Germline-derived CDR1 and CDR2 are SGHRS and YFSETQ. Trimming pared 0 bases from V and 4 bases from J, leaving 11 bases between. This CDR3 comprises 14 residues. The CDR3 region is CASSLDRFGYEQYF. As DNA, the CDR3 is TGCGCCAGCAGCTTGGACAGGTTTGGGTACGAGCAGTACTTC.

This chain uses TRBV30 with TRBJ2-5; 9 bases match TRBD1. The V gene's germline CDR1 is GTSNPN and CDR2 SVGIG (reference sequence). With 2 bases clipped from V and 1 base from J, the junction kept 2 bases outside the gene matches. This CDR3 has 14 amino acids. This CDR3 reads CAWSTGQGQETQYF. The CDR3 nucleotides read TGTGCCTGGAGTACGGGACAGGGCCAAGAGACCCAGTACTTC.

This chain joins TRBV30 and TRBJ2-5, with TRBD2 matching over 8 bases. This CDR3 is 13 amino acids long. Germline V lookup: CDR1 GTSNPN, CDR2 SVGIG (reference sequence). The V gene end was trimmed by 2 bases and the J gene end by 5 bases; junction bases not matched to a gene: 4. CDR3 residues: CAWSTSGRETQYF. The CDR3 DNA reads as TGTGCCTGGAGTACTAGCGGCCGGGAGACCCAGTACTTC. The full variable domain, completed using reference TRBV30 and TRBJ2-5, is SQTIHQWPATLVQPVGSPLSLECTVEGTSNPNLYWYRQAAGRGLQLLFYSVGIGQISSEVPQNLSASRPQDRQFILSSKKLLLSDSGFYLCAWSTSGRETQYFGPGTRLLVL.

This clone was found a few times. V usage is TRBV6-6 and J usage is TRBJ1-1, with a weak D call TRBD1 (6 bases). Trimming pared 6 bases from V and 3 bases from J, leaving 14 bases between. The CDR3 has 14 residues. Germline V gene lookup returns CDR1 MNHNY and CDR2 SVGAGI (reference sequence). CDR3 bases: TGTGCCAGCAGGAGGATAGGGGGGGACACTGAAGCTTTCTTT. Protein: CASRRIGGDTEAFF.

The chain joins TRBV2 to TRBJ2-3; tentative D call: TRBD2 (7 bases). V lost 7 bases and J lost 4, with 18 bases in between. Germline-derived CDR1 and CDR2 are SNHLY and FYNNEI. The CDR3 has 15 residues. CDR3 region: CASTREAGAPDTQYF. The CDR3 DNA reads as TGTGCCAGCACCCGCGAGGCGGGGGCCCCAGATACGCAGTATTTT.

The rearrangement links TRBV19 to TRBJ1-4, with D possibly TRBD1 on 5 matching bases. Deletions cut 3 bases from V and 7 bases from J, with 12 bases between. This CDR3 is 14 amino acids long. Per germline, CDR1 LNHDA and CDR2 SQIVND (reference sequence). Here the CDR3 reads CASSIRGRREKLFF. Written as DNA, the CDR3 is TGTGCCAGTAGTATTAGGGGTAGGCGTGAAAAACTGTTTTTT.

On this clone itself: Sequence at one end of the junction differs from germline and may be a read error. This chain uses TRBV7-7 with TRBJ2-2, with D possibly TRBD1 on 5 matching bases. Looked up from germline, CDR1 is SSHAT and CDR2 is FNYEAQ (reference sequence). This CDR3 spans 13 amino acids. The CDR3, as DNA: TGTGCTAGCAGAGGCAGGGTGCCCGGGGAGCTGTTTTTT. Protein product: CASRGRVPGELFF.

V is TRBV19 and J is TRBJ2-7; TRBD1 matches 12 bases. From germline, CDR1 is LNHDA and CDR2 SQIVND (reference sequence). J lost 7 bases, V lost 0 bases, and 10 bases had no gene match. The CDR3 contains 17 residues. The CDR3 protein is CASSIDQPGQGAWEQYF. The CDR3 DNA is TGTGCCAGTAGTATAGACCAACCGGGACAGGGGGCCTGGGAGCAGTACTTC.

The J gene is TRBJ2-7, the V gene TRBV2; 13 nucleotides match TRBD2. From germline, CDR1 is SNHLY and CDR2 FYNNEI. The V segment lost 7 bases and the J segment 6 bases; nucleotides outside the gene matches: 12. The CDR3 totals 16 residues. In DNA form, the CDR3 reads TGTGCCAGCATATTGAACCGACTAGCGGGGGGTGTCGAGCAGTACTTC. Amino acids: CASILNRLAGGVEQYF.

The rearrangement uses TRBV10-2 and TRBJ1-1; D uncertain. V lost 2 bases, J lost 1 base, and 14 bases lay in between. CDR1 is WSHSY, CDR2 SAAADI, per germline. This CDR3 has 16 amino acids. The CDR3 here is CASSEGWGEGNTEAFF. The CDR3, as DNA: TGCGCCAGCAGTGAGGGGTGGGGAGAGGGGAACACTGAAGCTTTCTTT.